What follows are 2 T cell receptor beta chains derived from one specimen sequenced in a study of T cells in Graves' hyperthyroidism and ophthalmopathy. The source material, RNA transcripts, was used to amplify TCR beta CDR3 regions. HTBI primers were used for first-round RT-PCR of the TCR CDR3. A single record per CDR3 protein comes from TCRdb applying MiXCR to the multiplex PCR reads. The sample lists roughly 380,000 distinct CDR3 sequences, approximately 15% seen once, with approximately 10% in the top ten. Sequencing used blood. The receptor set was obtained from a woman aged 60 to 75 with Graves' hyperthyroidism.

This clonotype has just a few counts. The gene calls are TRBV7-2 and TRBJ2-2, with TRBD2 identical over 8 bases. This CDR3 has 16 amino acids. V lost 1 base, J lost 3 bases, and 4 bases stayed unmatched. Germline V gives CDR1 SGHTA, CDR2 FQGNSA. CDR3 coding DNA: TGTGCCAGCAGCTTAGTAGCGGGATTAGACACCGGGGAGCTGTTTTTT. Its protein product is CASSLVAGLDTGELFF.

This clonotype was recorded many times. The chain couples TRBV24-1 to TRBJ1-1; maybe TRBD1 (6 bases). Germline CDR1 KGHDR, CDR2 SFDVKD. CDR3 length: 14 residues. Trimming left V 3 bases short and J 10 bases short, with 17 bases between. In DNA form, the CDR3 reads TGTGCCACCAGTGATCTATCACAGGGCTCGGGAGCTTTCTTT. Its translation: CATSDLSQGSGAFF.